These T cell receptor beta chains were read from a single sample in a study of molecular identifiers for immune sequencing clone quantification. One entry per CDR3 protein results from TCRdb running MiXCR on the PCR reads. The sample lists hundreds of thousands of distinct CDR3 sequences, about 20% occurring once. The sequenced sample consisted of naive CD8+ T cells from blood, with Jurkat cell RNA spiked in. The receptors come from a human donor in good health. Some libraries in this study had Jurkat cell RNA spiked in. The conserved cysteine and the conserved F or W are not part of the CDR3 here. Fields, in order: J gene, V gene, CDR3 protein.

j_call: TRBJ2-7; v_call: TRBV28; cdr3_aa: ASSFRGDSSYEQY
j_call: TRBJ1-6; v_call: TRBV7-6; cdr3_aa: ASGGEVNSPLH
j_call: TRBJ2-7; v_call: TRBV29-1; cdr3_aa: SVEEVGAQSYEQY
j_call: TRBJ2-1; v_call: TRBV19; cdr3_aa: ATNEGLSSYNEQF
j_call: TRBJ2-5; v_call: TRBV7-2; cdr3_aa: ASSLDAGAETQY
j_call: TRBJ2-7; v_call: TRBV7-3; cdr3_aa: ASSPGQGALGEQY
j_call: TRBJ2-1; v_call: TRBV28; cdr3_aa: ASRRENYNEQF
j_call: TRBJ2-5; v_call: TRBV15; cdr3_aa: ATNGLAVETQY
j_call: TRBJ2-3; v_call: TRBV4-1; cdr3_aa: ASSQGTSSTDTQY
j_call: TRBJ1-4; v_call: TRBV28; cdr3_aa: ASSWTDPNEKLF
j_call: TRBJ2-2; v_call: TRBV27; cdr3_aa: ASSSLTSGSNGELF
j_call: TRBJ2-3; v_call: TRBV27; cdr3_aa: ASSLGTGTGVDTQY
j_call: TRBJ2-1; v_call: TRBV19; cdr3_aa: ASSTDGTGTNEQF
j_call: TRBJ2-1; v_call: TRBV7-8; cdr3_aa: ASRPGTTGEQF
j_call: TRBJ2-1; v_call: TRBV5-1; cdr3_aa: ASSLIGAEQF
j_call: TRBJ2-7; v_call: TRBV28; cdr3_aa: ASSPGRVTYEQY
j_call: TRBJ1-2; v_call: TRBV9; cdr3_aa: ASTETGDSNYGYI
j_call: TRBJ2-2; v_call: TRBV6-5; cdr3_aa: ASSLAGEGTGELF
j_call: TRBJ2-1; v_call: TRBV7-9; cdr3_aa: ASSFPPEQF
j_call: TRBJ1-4; v_call: TRBV6-4; cdr3_aa: ANSPGYYNEKLF
j_call: TRBJ2-7; v_call: TRBV5-5; cdr3_aa: ASSLGAERTYEQY
j_call: TRBJ2-7; v_call: TRBV24-1; cdr3_aa: ATSDLMGSGTYEQY
j_call: TRBJ2-7; v_call: TRBV5-4; cdr3_aa: ASSSTIAGDEDEQY
j_call: TRBJ2-7; v_call: TRBV9; cdr3_aa: ASSGTGYRGDEQY
j_call: TRBJ1-1; v_call: TRBV6-6; cdr3_aa: ASFGTANTEAF
j_call: TRBJ2-1; v_call: TRBV7-9; cdr3_aa: ASSFTGGDNEQF
j_call: TRBJ2-5; v_call: TRBV6-2/TRBV6-3; cdr3_aa: ASGEGLGQETQY
j_call: TRBJ1-2; v_call: TRBV7-9; cdr3_aa: ASRAGGLGYT
j_call: TRBJ2-5; v_call: TRBV7-9; cdr3_aa: ASSSPLAGKKSETQY
j_call: TRBJ2-1; v_call: TRBV4-2; cdr3_aa: ASSQDPGLAHNEQF
j_call: TRBJ1-5; v_call: TRBV19; cdr3_aa: ASSITGQNQPQH
j_call: TRBJ1-1; v_call: TRBV12-3/TRBV12-4; cdr3_aa: ASRPSRQGDTEAF
j_call: TRBJ2-7; v_call: TRBV20-1; cdr3_aa: SARDVEGAYEQY
j_call: TRBJ1-1; v_call: TRBV29-1; cdr3_aa: SVEGDRGYTEAF
j_call: TRBJ2-7; v_call: TRBV30; cdr3_aa: AWRTTGNYEQY
j_call: TRBJ2-7; v_call: TRBV27; cdr3_aa: ASSLSTSRDEQY
j_call: TRBJ2-7; v_call: TRBV11-2; cdr3_aa: ASSLDRTGLYEQY
j_call: TRBJ2-1; v_call: TRBV9; cdr3_aa: ASSPGDFYNGQF
j_call: TRBJ2-3; v_call: TRBV13; cdr3_aa: ASIPLMVAGWRSDTQY